The T cell receptor (beta chain) under discussion was sequenced for a study of neurological immune-mediated disorders. Study-level points and caveats: Grouping of repertoires by phylogeny put those of 18 of 34 multiple sclerosis patients into a single related-CDR3 cluster, a possible signature. For the multiple sclerosis repertoire cluster, no association with any clinical or MRI feature was found.

The unsorted libraries had their origin in 2 million PBMCs stored at -80 C. This clonotype was seen many times. Its antigen is as yet unknown. Synthesis of cDNA was performed by 5'RACE using 10-nucleotide random UMIs. TCRdb processed the 5' RACE reads anew with MiXCR; each CDR3 protein has one entry. The data hold roughly 65,000 distinct CDR3 sequences, with 5.2% observed a single time. The CDR3 totals 17 residues. Germline loops: CDR1 SGHAT, CDR2 FQNNGV. Trimming at V came to 5 bases and at J to 4 bases, leaving 9 bases not matched to a gene. The clonotype comes from a human donor with multiple sclerosis. The donor label of this sample is uncertain. Source material: PBMCs. The chain recombines TRBV11-2 with TRBJ1-6; 9 bases line up with TRBD1. Here the CDR3 reads CASSGGTGREYNSPLHF. In DNA, the CDR3 is TGTGCCAGCAGCGGAGGGACAGGGAGGGAGTATAATTCACCCCTCCACTTT.